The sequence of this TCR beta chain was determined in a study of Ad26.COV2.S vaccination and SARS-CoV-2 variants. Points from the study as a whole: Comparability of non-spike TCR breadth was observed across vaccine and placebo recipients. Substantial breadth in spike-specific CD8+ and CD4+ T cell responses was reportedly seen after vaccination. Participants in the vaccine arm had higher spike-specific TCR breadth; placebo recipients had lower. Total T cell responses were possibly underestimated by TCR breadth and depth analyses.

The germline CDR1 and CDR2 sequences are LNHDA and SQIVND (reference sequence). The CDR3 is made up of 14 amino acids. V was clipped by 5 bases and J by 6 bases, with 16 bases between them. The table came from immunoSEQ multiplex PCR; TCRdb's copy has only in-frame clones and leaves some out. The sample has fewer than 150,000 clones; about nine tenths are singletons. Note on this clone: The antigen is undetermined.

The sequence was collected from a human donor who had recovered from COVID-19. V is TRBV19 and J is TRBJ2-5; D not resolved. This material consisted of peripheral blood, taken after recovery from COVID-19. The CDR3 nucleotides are TGTGCCAGTAGTTCTCACAGCGTTGGGAAGACCCAGTACTTC. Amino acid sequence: CASSSHSVGKTQYF.